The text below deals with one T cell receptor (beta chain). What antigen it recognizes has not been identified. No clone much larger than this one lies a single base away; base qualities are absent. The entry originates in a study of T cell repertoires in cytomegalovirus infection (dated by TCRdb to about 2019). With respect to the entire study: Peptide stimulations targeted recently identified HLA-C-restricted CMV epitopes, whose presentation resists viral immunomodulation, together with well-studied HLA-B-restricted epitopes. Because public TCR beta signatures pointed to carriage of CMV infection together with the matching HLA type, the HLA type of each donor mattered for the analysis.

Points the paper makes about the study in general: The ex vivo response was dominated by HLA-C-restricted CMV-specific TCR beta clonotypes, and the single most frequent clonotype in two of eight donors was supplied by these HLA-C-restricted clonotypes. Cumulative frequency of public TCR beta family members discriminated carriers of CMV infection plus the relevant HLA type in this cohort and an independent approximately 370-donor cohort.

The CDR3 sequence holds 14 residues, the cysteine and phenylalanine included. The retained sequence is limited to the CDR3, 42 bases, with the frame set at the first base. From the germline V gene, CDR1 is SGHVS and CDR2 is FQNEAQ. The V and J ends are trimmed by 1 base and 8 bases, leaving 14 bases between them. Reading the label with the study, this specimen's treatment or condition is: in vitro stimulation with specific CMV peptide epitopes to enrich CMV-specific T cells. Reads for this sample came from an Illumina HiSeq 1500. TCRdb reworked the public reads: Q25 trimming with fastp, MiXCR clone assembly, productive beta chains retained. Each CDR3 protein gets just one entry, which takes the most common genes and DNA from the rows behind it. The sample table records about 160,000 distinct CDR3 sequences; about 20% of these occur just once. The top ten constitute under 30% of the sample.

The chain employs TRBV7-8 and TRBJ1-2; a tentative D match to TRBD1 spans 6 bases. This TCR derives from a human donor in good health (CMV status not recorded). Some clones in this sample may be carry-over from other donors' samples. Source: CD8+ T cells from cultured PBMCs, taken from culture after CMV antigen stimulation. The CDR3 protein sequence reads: CASSLGAGARGYTF. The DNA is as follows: TGTGCCAGCAGCTTAGGCGCGGGGGCGCGGGGCTACACCTTC.